This entry lists 25 T cell receptor beta chains sequenced from one sample in a study of cytomegalovirus exposure and HLA in healthy donors. Both 60 Vbeta primers and 13 Jbeta primers went into the PCR. TCRdb's table, derived via immunoSEQ multiplex PCR, lists solely in-frame clones and lacks some. The data hold 90,000 to 110,000 clones, with about 83% observed a single time. The sequenced sample consisted of PBMCs. The receptors derive from a man in his late teens or twenties in good health and CMV-seronegative.

The rearrangement links TRBV7-2 to TRBJ2-1, with 10 bases matching TRBD2. Germline V gene sequence: CDR1 SGHTA, CDR2 FQGNSA. V lost 3 bases to trimming and J lost 7 bases; unmatched junction nucleotides: 15. The CDR3 has 18 residues. CDR3 loop: CASSFPAFTSGVGNEQFF. The CDR3, as DNA: TGTGCCAGCAGCTTCCCTGCCTTCACTAGCGGGGTCGGGAATGAGCAGTTCTTC.

The chain combines TRBV7-2 with TRBJ2-7; possible D gene TRBD2, 6 bases. V dropped 0 bases and J dropped 2 bases, with 17 bases sitting between them. Germline V gives CDR1 SGHTA, CDR2 FQGNSA. This CDR3 has 17 amino acids. The CDR3 sequence is CASSLARGTAGPYEQYF. DNA of the CDR3: TGTGCCAGCAGCTTAGCGCGTGGGACTGCAGGACCCTACGAGCAGTACTTC.

As concerns this clone: One junction end does not reproduce the germline sequence, and a read error may be involved. The chain couples TRBV7-9 to TRBJ2-7, with D maybe TRBD2 (7 bases). CDR3 length equals 18 residues. The germline CDR1 and CDR2 sequences are SEHNR and FQNEAQ (reference sequence). CDR3 region: CSSSLVGWGGTNGYEQYF. DNA of the CDR3: TGTTCCAGCAGCTTAGTAGGGTGGGGGGGCACCAACGGCTACGAGCAGTACTTC.

The V gene is TRBV27, the J gene TRBJ2-7; weak D call: TRBD2 (5 bases). The CDR3 runs 16 residues. Germline V gene lookup returns CDR1 MNHEY and CDR2 SMNVEV (reference sequence). The V end was cut by 4 bases, the J end by 3 bases, with 19 bases between. The CDR3 loop is CASSSYMGAEDYEQYF. DNA of the CDR3: TGTGCCAGCAGTTCGTACATGGGCGCGGAGGACTACGAGCAGTACTTC.

This chain connects TRBV27 to TRBJ2-7; D uncertain. Germline lookup yields CDR1 MNHEY and CDR2 SMNVEV (reference sequence). The CDR3 runs 11 residues. Between the trimmed V and J ends, which lost 3 bases and 5 bases, there was a span of 5 bases. The CDR3 reads CASSFRDEQYF. The CDR3 coding sequence is TGTGCCAGCAGTTTCCGGGACGAGCAGTACTTC.

This clone has a single count. CDR3 in amino acids: CATSRAQAYGGNTIYF. The CDR3 nucleotides are TGTGCCACCAGCAGGGCCCAGGCCTACGGTGGAAACACCATATATTTT. The chain combines TRBV15 with TRBJ1-3; D is uncertain. CDR3 length equals 16 residues. The V end lost 3 bases, the J end lost 3 bases, and 15 bases lay between the germline ends. Per germline, CDR1 LNHNV and CDR2 YYDKDF (reference sequence).

Turning to this clone: One end of the junction varies from germline; a read error may be responsible. Other DNA sequences in this sample translate to the same CDR3. V is TRBV7-9 and J is TRBJ1-1, with unresolved D. Germline CDR1 is SEHNR and CDR2 is FQNEAQ (reference sequence). This CDR3 is 14 amino acids long. The DNA of the CDR3 is TGCGCCAGCAGCCCGGACGGGGTGAACACTGAAGCTTTCTTT. Amino acid sequence: CASSPDGVNTEAFF.

This chain joins TRBV11-3 and TRBJ2-3; possibly TRBD2 for D (5 bases). V lost 1 base, J lost 2 bases, and 16 bases lay in between. The CDR3 covers 17 residues. The germline CDR1 and CDR2 sequences are SGHNT and YENEEA. CDR3 sequence reads: CASSLATVRADTDTQYF. The CDR3 DNA reads as TGTGCCAGCAGCTTAGCGACGGTTAGAGCGGACACAGATACGCAGTATTTT.

This chain uses TRBV30 with TRBJ1-1, with 7 nucleotides matching TRBD1. This CDR3 comprises 14 residues. The V gene's germline CDR1 is GTSNPN and CDR2 SVGIG (reference sequence). Trimming took 6 bases from V and 4 from J; bases not matched to a gene: 11. The CDR3 is CACTTGTGITEAFF. For the CDR3, the DNA is TGTGCCTGTACGACAGGGACCGGCATCACTGAAGCTTTCTTT.

This clone was recorded a few times. The genes are TRBV5-4 and TRBJ1-3, with TRBD1 identical over 10 bases. Germline trimming cut 3 bases from V and 2 bases from J; bases unmatched to any gene: 5. The CDR3 has 16 amino acids. Looked up from germline, CDR1 is SGHNT and CDR2 is YYREEE (reference sequence). CDR3 sequence: CASSSAGTGAGNTIYF. CDR3 nucleotide sequence: TGTGCCAGCAGCTCGGCCGGGACAGGGGCTGGAAACACCATATATTTT.

This clone was observed once. V usage is TRBV7-2 and J usage is TRBJ1-1, with D possibly matching TRBD1 (6 bases). This CDR3 is 14 amino acids long. CDR1 is SGHTA and CDR2 is FQGNSA in the germline V gene. The V and J ends lost 5 bases and 5 bases respectively, with 15 bases between them. CDR3 protein: CASSTQGGGTEAFF. The CDR3 DNA reads as TGTGCCAGCAGCACACAGGGAGGGGGTACTGAAGCTTTCTTT.

V gene TRBV11-2 combines with J gene TRBJ2-1; 14 bases map to TRBD2. The length of the CDR3 is 19 residues. V gave up 1 base and J gave up 0 bases; unmatched junction bases: 5. Germline loops: CDR1 SGHAT, CDR2 FQNNGV. CDR3 amino acids: CASSLVTSGRESSYNEQFF. Written as DNA, the CDR3 is TGTGCCAGCAGCTTAGTGACTAGCGGGAGGGAAAGCTCCTACAATGAGCAGTTCTTC.

The chain employs TRBV4-1 and TRBJ1-2; no reliable D call. Germline lookup yields CDR1 MGHRA and CDR2 YSYEKL. CDR3 length: 14 amino acids. V dropped 1 base and J dropped 1 base, with 7 bases sitting between them. DNA of the CDR3: TGCGCCAGCAGCCAAGCCCGGGTTAACTATGGCTACACCTTC. It specifies CASSQARVNYGYTF.

The V and J genes are TRBV9 and TRBJ2-1, with TRBD2 matching over 11 bases. Germline CDR1 is SGDLS and CDR2 is YYNGEE. The CDR3 spans 18 residues. Losses at the gene ends were 5 bases for V and 8 bases for J; bases not matched to a gene: 18. The CDR3 DNA is TGTGCCAGCAGTCCTAGCAGGCTAGCGGGAGGTAGAGCACATGAGCAGTTCTTC. Its translation: CASSPSRLAGGRAHEQFF.

The V and J genes are TRBV4-3 and TRBJ2-5, with D hard to call. From germline, CDR1 is LGHNA and CDR2 YSLEER. This CDR3 spans 15 amino acids. Trimming left V 2 bases short and J 5 bases short, with 15 bases between. The CDR3 coding sequence is TGCGCCAGCAGCCAATTCGATGAGTTCGGGGAGACCCAGTACTTC. This translates into CASSQFDEFGETQYF.

The chain couples TRBV28 to TRBJ2-3; TRBD2 agrees at 10 bases. Per the germline V gene, CDR1 is MDHEN and CDR2 is SYDVKM. The CDR3 has 18 amino acids. V lost 1 base, J lost 5 bases, and 12 bases stayed unmatched. CDR3 sequence (DNA): TGTGCCAGCAGTTTATTTTCCCTCCCTAGCGGGAGTCTAGATACGCAGTATTTT. Translated: CASSLFSLPSGSLDTQYF.

The chain is built from TRBV7-3 and TRBJ2-1, with a tentative D call TRBD1 (5 bases). This CDR3 contains 15 residues. Germline values: CDR1 SGHTA, CDR2 FQGTGA. Trimming took off 2 bases at V and 1 base at J, with 9 bases between the two ends. CDR3 region: CASSLGHGSYNEQFF. In nucleotides, the CDR3 is TGTGCCAGCAGCTTAGGACACGGTTCCTACAATGAGCAGTTCTTC.

This chain joins TRBV6-5 and TRBJ1-2; no firm D call. Trimming left V 3 bases short and J 4 bases short, with 12 bases between. Germline CDR1 MNHEY, CDR2 SVGAGI. The CDR3 is made up of 14 amino acids. CDR3 amino acids: CASSYSEGSYGYTF. The CDR3 DNA reads TGTGCCAGCAGTTATTCTGAGGGCAGCTATGGCTACACCTTC.

This clone was observed a handful of times. The J gene is TRBJ2-1, the V gene TRBV6-4; no firm D call. V shed 3 bases and J shed 6 bases, with 12 bases lying between them. The V gene's germline CDR1 is MRHNA and CDR2 SNTAGT. This CDR3 has 14 amino acids. CDR3 region: CASSEMKNSNEQFF. CDR3 coding DNA: TGTGCCAGCAGTGAAATGAAGAACTCCAATGAGCAGTTCTTC.

J is TRBJ1-2 and V is TRBV4-1; 7 bases fit TRBD1. V trimming: 1 base; J trimming: 3 bases; junction bases outside the gene matches: 5. Germline CDR1 and CDR2: MGHRA and YSYEKL. The CDR3 totals 15 residues. CDR3 in amino acids: CASSQGVGGHYGYTF. The CDR3 DNA sequence: TGCGCCAGCAGCCAAGGGGTAGGGGGCCACTATGGCTACACCTTC.

With regard to this clone: The same CDR3 can be traced to other DNA sequences in this sample. The chain couples TRBV5-6 to TRBJ2-7; 9 positions agree with TRBD2. This CDR3 contains 14 residues. Germline CDR1 reads SGHDT; CDR2 reads YYEEEE. The junction had 4 bases not matched to a gene; V was cut back by 2 bases and J by 4 bases. The CDR3, as DNA: TGTGCCAGCAGCTTTCCGGGACTAGCATACGAGCAGTACTTC. This sequence encodes CASSFPGLAYEQYF.

The chain joins TRBV29-1 to TRBJ2-7; 10 bases agree with TRBD1. V trimming: 6 bases; J trimming: 6 bases; junction bases outside the gene matches: 14. This CDR3 contains 15 residues. The germline V gene has CDR1 SQVTM and CDR2 ANQGSEA. The CDR3 bases are TGCAGCGTGACTCTACGACAGGGGGCGATGCTCGAGCAGTACTTC. Translating gives CSVTLRQGAMLEQYF.

CDR3 bases: TGCGCCAGCCCCTGGGGGCGGACGGCTTACGAGACCCAGTACTTC. Its protein product is CASPWGRTAYETQYF. The chain uses TRBV5-1 and TRBJ2-5, with D possibly TRBD1 on 6 matching bases. This CDR3 comprises 15 residues. Trimming cost V 7 bases and J 5 bases, with 21 bases left between them. Germline CDR1 SGHRS, CDR2 YFSETQ.

The V call is TRBV6-1, the J call TRBJ1-3, with D perhaps matching TRBD1 (6 bases). The CDR3 runs 18 residues. The germline gives CDR1 MNHNS, CDR2 SASEGT. Trimming removed 4 bases from V and 0 bases from J, with 19 bases in between. CDR3 sequence (DNA): TGTGCCAGCAGTGGAACCCCGGACAGAGAGATCTCTGGAAACACCATATATTTT. Translation: CASSGTPDREISGNTIYF.

CDR3 amino acids: CASSLPGQTTYEQYF. For the CDR3, the DNA is TGTGCCAGCAGCTTACCGGGACAGACCACCTACGAGCAGTACTTC. The V and J genes are TRBV7-9 and TRBJ2-7, with 7 bases that match TRBD1. From germline, CDR1 is SEHNR and CDR2 FQNEAQ (reference sequence). V lost 2 bases and J lost 2; bases outside the gene matches: 6. This CDR3 spans 15 amino acids.